This TCR beta chain comes out of a study of blood T cell repertoires in COVID-19. The length of the CDR3 is 14 residues. Germline CDR1 reads SGHDT; CDR2 reads YYEEEE. V was clipped by 2 bases and J by 3 bases; unmatched bases: 5. This clone occurred a few times. Under the authors' procedure: Reference gene primer amplification yielded estimated nucleated cell counts. Sequencing was performed with immunoSEQ multiplex PCR; in TCRdb, only in-frame clones are kept and a portion is missing. Clone size and the V and J calls come from that table; the DNA yielded D and trimming. The sample records about 170,000 clones, around 90% being singletons.

Sequencing was performed on peripheral blood. The rearrangement links TRBV5-6 to TRBJ2-7, with 7 bases fitting TRBD1. The clonotype was recovered from a man younger than 30 with COVID-19, enrolled during active disease. CDR3 amino acids: CASSFGQENYEQYF. For the CDR3, the DNA is TGTGCCAGCAGCTTTGGACAGGAAAACTACGAGCAGTACTTC. The full variable domain, with the rest looked up from reference TRBV5-6 and TRBJ2-7, is DAGVTQSPTHLIKTRGQQVTLRCSPKSGHDTVSWYQQALGQGPQFIFQYYEEEERQRGNFPDRFSGHQFPNYSSELNVNALLLGDSALYLCASSFGQENYEQYFGPGTRLTVT.